The present T cell receptor beta chain was sequenced within a study of blood T cell repertoires in COVID-19. About the study: Samples of COVID-19 (acute and convalescent) were obtained from the United States, Italy and Spain. T cells, B-cell-depleted T cells, or PBMCs supplied cDNA or gDNA.

V shed 4 bases and J 8 bases; nucleotides not matched to a gene: 12. The germline V gene has CDR1 SGHRS and CDR2 YFSETQ. The CDR3 has 16 amino acids. In the authors' workflow: Reference gene primers were amplified, and this amplification served to estimate nucleated cell counts. Data came from immunoSEQ multiplex PCR; TCRdb stores just in-frame clones and leaves some out. V, J and clone size reflect that table, while D and trimming were determined from the DNA. This table holds about 230,000 clones, roughly 83% found once. Specimen: peripheral blood. The TCR comes from a middle-aged man with acute or convalescent COVID-19. This chain links TRBV5-1 with TRBJ1-4, with 9 bases that match TRBD1. DNA of the CDR3: TGCGCCAGCAGCCGGGACAGGGCTGACATGAGAGAAAAACTGTTTTTT. This translates into CASSRDRADMREKLFF.